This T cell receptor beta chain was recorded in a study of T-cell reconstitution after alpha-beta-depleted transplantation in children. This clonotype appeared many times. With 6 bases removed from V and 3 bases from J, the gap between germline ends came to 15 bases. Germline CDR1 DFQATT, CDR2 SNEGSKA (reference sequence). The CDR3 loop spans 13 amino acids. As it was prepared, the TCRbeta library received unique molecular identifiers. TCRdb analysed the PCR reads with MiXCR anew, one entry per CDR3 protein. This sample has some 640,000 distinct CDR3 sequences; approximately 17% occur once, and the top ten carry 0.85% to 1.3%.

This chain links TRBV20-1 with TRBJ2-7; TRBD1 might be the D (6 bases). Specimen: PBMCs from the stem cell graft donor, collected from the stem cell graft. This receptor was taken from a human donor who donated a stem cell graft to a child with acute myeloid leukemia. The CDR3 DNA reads TGCAGTGCCACTTCCGGGACAATCTACGAGCAGTACTTC. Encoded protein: CSATSGTIYEQYF.